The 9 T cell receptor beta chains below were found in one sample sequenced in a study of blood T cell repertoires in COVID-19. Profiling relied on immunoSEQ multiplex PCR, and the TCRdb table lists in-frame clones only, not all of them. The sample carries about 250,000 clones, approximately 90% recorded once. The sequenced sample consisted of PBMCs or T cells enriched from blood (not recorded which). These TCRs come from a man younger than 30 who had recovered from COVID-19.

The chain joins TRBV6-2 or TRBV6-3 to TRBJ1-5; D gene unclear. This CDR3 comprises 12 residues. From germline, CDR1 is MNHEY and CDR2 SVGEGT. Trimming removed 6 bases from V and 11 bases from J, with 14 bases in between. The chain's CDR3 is CASSPAGESQHF. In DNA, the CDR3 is TGTGCCAGCAGCCCCGCCGGGGAGTCCCAGCATTTT.

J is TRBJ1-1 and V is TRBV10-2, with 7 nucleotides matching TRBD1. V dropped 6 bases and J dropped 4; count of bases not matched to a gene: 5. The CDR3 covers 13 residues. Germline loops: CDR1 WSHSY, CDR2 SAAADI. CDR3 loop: CASRGQSGTEAFF. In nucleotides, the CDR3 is TGCGCCAGCAGGGGACAGTCCGGCACTGAAGCTTTCTTT.

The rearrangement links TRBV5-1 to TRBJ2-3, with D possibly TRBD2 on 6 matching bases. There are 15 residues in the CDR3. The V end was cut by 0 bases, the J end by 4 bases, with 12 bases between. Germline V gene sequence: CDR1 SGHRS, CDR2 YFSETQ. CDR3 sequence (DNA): TGCGCCAGCAGCTTGGGGAGGGGTGATGCAGATACGCAGTATTTT. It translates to CASSLGRGDADTQYF.

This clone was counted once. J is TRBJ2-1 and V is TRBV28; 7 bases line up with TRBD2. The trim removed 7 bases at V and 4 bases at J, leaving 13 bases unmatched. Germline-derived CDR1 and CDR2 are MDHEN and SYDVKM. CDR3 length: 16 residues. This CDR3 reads CASIGPQAGRYNEQFF. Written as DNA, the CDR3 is TGTGCCAGCATCGGCCCCCAAGCGGGAAGGTACAATGAGCAGTTCTTC.

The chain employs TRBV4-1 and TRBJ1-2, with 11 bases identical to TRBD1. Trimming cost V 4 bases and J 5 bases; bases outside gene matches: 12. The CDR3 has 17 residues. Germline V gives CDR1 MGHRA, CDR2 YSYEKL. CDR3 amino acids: CASSLNAGTGGPYGYTF. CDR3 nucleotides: TGCGCCAGCAGCCTTAACGCCGGGACAGGGGGGCCGTATGGCTACACCTTC.

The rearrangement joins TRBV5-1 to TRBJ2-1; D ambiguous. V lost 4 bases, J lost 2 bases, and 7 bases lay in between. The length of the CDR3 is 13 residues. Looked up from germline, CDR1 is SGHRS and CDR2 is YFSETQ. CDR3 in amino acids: CASSLRTYNEQFF. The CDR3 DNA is TGCGCCAGCAGCCTGCGCACCTACAATGAGCAGTTCTTC.

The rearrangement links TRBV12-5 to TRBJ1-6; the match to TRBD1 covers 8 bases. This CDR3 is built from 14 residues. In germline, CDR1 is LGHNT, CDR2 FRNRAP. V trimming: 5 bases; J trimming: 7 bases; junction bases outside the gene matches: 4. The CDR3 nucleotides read TGTGCTAGTGGTCAACAGGGGGAGAATTCACCCCTCCACTTT. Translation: CASGQQGENSPLHF.

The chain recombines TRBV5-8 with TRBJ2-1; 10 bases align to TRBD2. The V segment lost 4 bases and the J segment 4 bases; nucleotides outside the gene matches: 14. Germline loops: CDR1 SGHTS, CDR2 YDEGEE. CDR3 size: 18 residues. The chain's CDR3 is CASSEYRTSGEGYNEQFF. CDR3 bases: TGTGCCAGCAGCGAATATAGGACTAGCGGAGAGGGGTACAATGAGCAGTTCTTC.

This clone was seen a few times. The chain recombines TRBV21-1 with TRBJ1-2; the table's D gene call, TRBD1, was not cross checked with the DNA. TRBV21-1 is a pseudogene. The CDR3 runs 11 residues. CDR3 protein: CASRTGKGYTF. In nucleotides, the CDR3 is TGTGCCAGCAGGACAGGGAAGGGCTACACCTTC.